The 31 T cell receptor beta chains in this list originate from one sample, sequenced in a study of blood T cells in healthy people across ages. Sample-barcoded 5' priming and a J-beta primer mix drove a second PCR of roughly 7 to 11 cycles. TCRdb passed the 5' RACE reads through MiXCR, listing each CDR3 protein once. There are 650,000 to 800,000 distinct CDR3 sequences in the sample; 40% to 50% occur only once, and about 19% lies in the top ten. Sequenced material: blood. The receptors stem from a man aged 55 to 70 in good health.

Notes on this clonotype: Germline and junction disagree at one end, which may indicate a read error. This chain links TRBV20-1 with TRBJ1-1, with 10 bases that match TRBD1. Germline V CDR1 and CDR2: DFQATT, SNEGSKA (reference sequence). The CDR3 extends over 17 amino acids. Here the CDR3 DNA reads TGCAGTGCTCGAGATGTAGGGACAGGGGTCATGAACACTGAAGCTTTCTTT. This codes for CSARDVGTGVMNTEAFF.

This clonotype has just one count. Compared with germline, one end of the junction differs, possibly owing to a read error. The chain carries TRBV24-1 and TRBJ2-3; 8 bases map to TRBD1. CDR3 length equals 15 residues. Germline CDR1 and CDR2: KGHDR and SFDVKD. Here the CDR3 DNA reads TGTGCCACCAGTGACCAACAGGGGGGAACAGGTACGCAGTATTTT. The encoded protein is CATSDQQGGTGTQYF.

The V call is TRBV11-2, the J call TRBJ2-7, with TRBD1 identical over 8 bases. J gave up 3 bases and V 5 bases, and 3 bases lay outside the gene matches. The CDR3 runs 13 residues. Germline V CDR1 and CDR2: SGHAT, FQNNGV. CDR3 bases: TGTGCCAGCAGCGCAGGACAGGGCTACGAGCAGTACTTC. Translation gives CASSAGQGYEQYF.

J is TRBJ2-3 and V is TRBV14; a possible D gene is TRBD1 (6 bases). V gave up 1 base and J gave up 2 bases, with 16 bases separating them. The length of the CDR3 is 17 residues. The V gene's germline CDR1 is SGHDN and CDR2 FVKESK. CDR3 nucleotides: TGTGCCAGCAGCCAAGTTACAGGGATGGTTGTCACAGATACGCAGTATTTT. Its translation: CASSQVTGMVVTDTQYF.

The chain couples TRBV7-2 to TRBJ2-3, with TRBD2 matching over 10 bases. Trimming cost V 5 bases and J 9 bases; bases outside gene matches: 14. CDR3 size: 16 residues. Germline V gene lookup returns CDR1 SGHTA and CDR2 FQGNSA. The CDR3 is CASSLGISGGSGTQYF. The CDR3 DNA follows: TGTGCCAGCAGCCTGGGAATTAGCGGGGGGTCGGGCACGCAGTATTTT.

This rearrangement joins TRBV2 to TRBJ1-5; D uncertain. Trimming pared 7 bases from V and 0 bases from J, leaving 7 bases between. CDR1 and CDR2 (germline): SNHLY, FYNNEI. This CDR3 comprises 13 residues. CDR3 sequence (DNA): TGTGCCAGCACCGGGGATAGCAATCAGCCCCAGCATTTT. As protein: CASTGDSNQPQHF. Supplemented by reference TRBV2 and TRBJ1-5, the full variable domain reads EPEVTQTPSHQVTQMGQEVILRCVPISNHLYFYWYRQILGQKVEFLVSFYNNEISEKSEIFDDQFSVERPDGSNFTLKIRSTKLEDSAMYFCASTGDSNQPQHFGDGTRLSIL.

In this sample, this clonotype turned up a few times. DNA for the CDR3: TGTGCCAGCAGCCCCTCGGGACAGGCCCTCTACGAGCAGTACTTC. Translation gives CASSPSGQALYEQYF. The V gene is TRBV7-6, the J gene TRBJ2-7, with TRBD1 matching over 8 bases. The CDR3 spans 15 residues. Germline V gene data show CDR1 as SGHVS and CDR2 as FNYEAQ. V trimming: 5 bases; J trimming: 3 bases; junction bases outside the gene matches: 9.

There are a few counts of this clonotype. The chain recombines TRBV14 with TRBJ1-2; no clear D gene. Germline CDR1 is SGHDN and CDR2 is FVKESK. The V end was cut by 0 bases, the J end by 4 bases, with 9 bases between. This CDR3 comprises 14 residues. As DNA, the CDR3 is TGTGCCAGCAGCCAAGAGGGGTTTGGCTATGGCTACACCTTC. This codes for CASSQEGFGYGYTF.

The chain joins TRBV10-3 to TRBJ1-2, with D possibly being TRBD1 (6 bases). The CDR3 runs 14 residues. Trimming left V 2 bases short and J 8 bases short, with 15 bases between. Germline-derived CDR1 and CDR2 are ENHRY and SYGVKD. The chain's CDR3 is CAISERAGDRGYTF. DNA of the CDR3: TGTGCCATCAGTGAGCGGGCAGGGGATCGAGGCTACACCTTC.

The V and J genes are TRBV11-2 and TRBJ1-2; 8 nucleotides match TRBD1. This CDR3 comprises 14 residues. CDR1 is SGHAT, CDR2 FQNNGV, per germline. The trim removed 5 bases at V and 4 bases at J, leaving 6 bases unmatched. The DNA for the CDR3 is TGTGCCAGCAGCCCGCAGGGGGCTGCCTATGGCTACACCTTC. This codes for CASSPQGAAYGYTF.

This sequence joins TRBV19 and TRBJ2-3; 9 bases agree with TRBD1. The CDR3 is 15 amino acids. After removal of 7 bases from V and 0 bases from J, the junction contained 5 bases not matched to a gene. Looked up from germline, CDR1 is LNHDA and CDR2 is SQIVND (reference sequence). The CDR3 reads CASTRQGGSTDTQYF. In DNA, the CDR3 is TGTGCCAGTACTAGACAGGGGGGGAGCACAGATACGCAGTATTTT. Full variable domain (remainder filled in from reference TRBV19 and TRBJ2-3): DGGITQSPKYLFRKEGQNVTLSCEQNLNHDAMYWYRQDPGQGLRLIYYSQIVNDFQKGDIAEGYSVSREKKESFPLTVTSAQKNPTAFYLCASTRQGGSTDTQYFGPGTRLTVL.

This chain uses TRBV6-2 or TRBV6-3 with TRBJ2-1; no clear D. Per germline, CDR1 MNHEY and CDR2 SVGEGT. V was trimmed by 5 bases and J by 8 bases, leaving 16 bases between them. The CDR3 is 14 amino acids. This CDR3 reads CASSPRNYGYEQFF. CDR3 in DNA: TGTGCCAGCAGTCCACGGAACTATGGGTATGAGCAGTTCTTC.

This sequence joins TRBV24-1 and TRBJ2-3, with 7 positions matching TRBD1. There are 16 residues in the CDR3. Germline assignment: CDR1 KGHDR and CDR2 SFDVKD. The trim removed 1 base at V and 6 bases at J, leaving 9 bases unmatched. The CDR3 DNA sequence: TGTGCCACCAGTGATTTAGCGATCCTGGGACAGGATACGCAGTATTTT. This encodes CATSDLAILGQDTQYF.

This clonotype was picked up many times. This chain uses TRBV4-1 with TRBJ2-7; D is uncertain. V was trimmed by 2 bases and J by 4 bases, leaving 9 bases between them. Germline V gives CDR1 MGHRA, CDR2 YSYEKL. The CDR3 runs to 13 residues. The CDR3 here is CASSQILNYEQYF. In nucleotides, the CDR3 is TGCGCCAGCAGCCAAATTCTAAATTACGAGCAGTACTTC.

V is TRBV20-1 and J is TRBJ1-2; D might be TRBD1 (6 bases). With 5 bases removed from V and 0 bases from J, the gap between germline ends came to 13 bases. Per germline, CDR1 DFQATT and CDR2 SNEGSKA (reference sequence). The length of the CDR3 is 14 residues. CDR3 protein: CSADDRNSNYGYTF. The CDR3 DNA follows: TGCAGTGCTGATGACAGGAACTCTAACTATGGCTACACCTTC.

The chain combines TRBV5-4 with TRBJ2-2; 8 bases fit TRBD1. Germline CDR1 and CDR2: SGHNT and YYREEE (reference sequence). Trimming cost V 1 base and J 2 bases; bases outside gene matches: 7. CDR3 size: 17 residues. The CDR3 here is CASSLYRTGTNTGELFF. CDR3 bases: TGTGCCAGCAGCTTGTACAGGACAGGGACCAACACCGGGGAGCTGTTTTTT.

This clonotype came up a few times. CDR3 nucleotide sequence: TGTGCCAGCAGCCATCCAGCGGGGGGCAGAGGGGAGGAGAACACTGAAGCTTTCTTT. The encoded protein is CASSHPAGGRGEENTEAFF. The rearrangement joins TRBV7-9 to TRBJ1-1, with D possibly matching TRBD1 (6 bases). V gave up 5 bases and J gave up 1 base, with 26 bases separating them. CDR1 and CDR2 (germline): SEHNR, FQNEAQ (reference sequence). The CDR3 extends over 19 amino acids.

The V call is TRBV20-1, the J call TRBJ1-2; 10 positions match TRBD1. V was pared by 5 bases and J by 7 bases, with 10 bases of the junction left unmatched. The germline gives CDR1 DFQATT, CDR2 SNEGSKA (reference sequence). This CDR3 region has 14 residues. The CDR3 coding sequence is TGCAGTGCTCCTTCCGGGACAGGGGTCAGTGGCTACACCTTC. It translates to CSAPSGTGVSGYTF.

Note on this clonotype: A much larger clone lies a single base off, so this may be a read error. CDR3 in amino acids: CATSREAAGANVPTF. The CDR3 nucleotides are TGTGCCACCAGCAGAGAGGCAGCTGGGGCCAACGTCCCGACTTTC. The J gene is TRBJ2-6, the V gene TRBV15; TRBD1 is a possible D gene (5 bases). This CDR3 is 15 amino acids long. Germline CDR1 and CDR2: LNHNV and YYDKDF (reference sequence).

The CDR3 DNA reads TGTGCCAGCAGCTTGGGCCGCCTAGGAGCCAACGTCCTGACTTTC. Protein sequence: CASSLGRLGANVLTF. The rearrangement links TRBV5-8 to TRBJ2-6; D not certain. CDR3 length: 15 amino acids. V lost 0 bases to trimming and J lost 7 bases, with 11 bases between them. Per the germline V gene, CDR1 is SGHTS and CDR2 is YDEGEE. The full variable domain, with the rest looked up from reference TRBV5-8 and TRBJ2-6, is EAGVTQSPTHLIKTRGQQATLRCSPISGHTSVYWYQQALGLGLQFLLWYDEGEERNRGNFPPRFSGRQFPNYSSELNVNALELEDSALYLCASSLGRLGANVLTFGAGSRLTVL.

This clonotype appeared a few times. The rearrangement links TRBV20-1 to TRBJ2-3; 7 positions agree with TRBD2. The CDR3 has 15 residues. CDR1 DFQATT and CDR2 SNEGSKA come from the germline V gene (reference sequence). V shed 0 bases and J 4 bases; nucleotides not matched to a gene: 7. In DNA form, the CDR3 reads TGCAGTGCTAGAGATGGGGGGGAAAAGGCAGATACGCAGTATTTT. Translating it yields CSARDGGEKADTQYF.

Turning to this clonotype: Sequence at one end of the junction differs from germline and may be a read error. V usage is TRBV30 and J usage is TRBJ1-2; D is possibly TRBD1 (5 bases). CDR1 and CDR2 from the germline V gene are GTSNPN and SVGIG (reference sequence). CDR3 size: 13 residues. CDR3 sequence: CAGRDSSLYGYTF. The CDR3 DNA reads as TGTGCCGGGAGGGACTCGAGCCTATATGGCTACACCTTC.

CDR3 sequence: CASSPYRGHISSGNTIYF. The CDR3 coding sequence is TGTGCCAGCTCACCATATCGGGGGCACATCAGCTCTGGAAACACCATATATTTT. The V and J genes are TRBV18 and TRBJ1-3, with a tentative D call TRBD1 (6 bases). The ends were cut back, 2 bases at V and 0 bases at J, with 17 bases in the middle. This CDR3 contains 18 residues. CDR1 and CDR2 (germline): KGHSH, LQKENI.

As concerns this clonotype: A read error may produce the germline difference seen at one junction end. The V call is TRBV6-2 or TRBV6-3, the J call TRBJ2-7; D gene unclear. With the DNA end fitting TRBJ2-4 better, the J assignment may be wrong. Germline lookup yields CDR1 MNHEY and CDR2 SVGEGT. The CDR3 is 14 amino acids. CDR3 residues: CASRYSLERYIQYF. CDR3 in DNA: TGTGCCAGCAGGTACTCCCTCGAACGGTACATTCAGTACTTC.

Worth noting for this clonotype: Its ends do not fully match the called genes, so a read error is possible. The rearrangement uses TRBV7-2 and TRBJ2-7, with D perhaps matching TRBD1 (7 bases). The CDR3 is 18 amino acids. Germline values: CDR1 SGHTA, CDR2 FQGNSA. CDR3 coding DNA: TGTGCCAACAGCTCCCTACGGGCGGGACAGTCAGAATCCTACGAGCAGTACTTC. Its translation: CANSSLRAGQSESYEQYF.

This clonotype has more than one count but fewer than ten. The rearrangement uses TRBV20-1 and TRBJ2-7, with 7 bases aligning to TRBD2. The CDR3 runs 14 residues. Germline V gives CDR1 DFQATT, CDR2 SNEGSKA (reference sequence). V gave up 6 bases and J gave up 0 bases; unmatched junction bases: 8. This CDR3 is CSAHRDYNSYEQYF. The CDR3, as DNA: TGCAGTGCCCACCGGGACTACAACTCCTACGAGCAGTACTTC.

This clonotype occurred a few times. The gene calls are TRBV20-1 and TRBJ1-6, with D hard to call. Germline V gene lookup returns CDR1 DFQATT and CDR2 SNEGSKA (reference sequence). V shed 2 bases and J shed 9 bases, with 8 bases lying between them. There are 12 residues in the CDR3. Written as DNA, the CDR3 is TGCAGTGCTAGATACAGTACTTCACCCCTCCACTTT. It is translated as CSARYSTSPLHF.

The chain combines TRBV5-1 with TRBJ1-1; 8 nucleotides line up with TRBD1. The V gene's germline CDR1 is SGHRS and CDR2 YFSETQ. The junction had 9 bases not matched to a gene; V was cut back by 0 bases and J by 5 bases. This CDR3 region has 16 residues. CDR3 residues: CASSLASTGVGTEAFF. The DNA of the CDR3 is TGCGCCAGCAGCTTGGCTTCGACAGGGGTCGGGACTGAAGCTTTCTTT.

The chain has TRBV5-6 and TRBJ2-1; D perhaps matches TRBD2 (6 bases). The V end lost 3 bases, the J end lost 4 bases, and 14 bases lay between the germline ends. CDR3 length equals 15 residues. Germline assignment: CDR1 SGHDT and CDR2 YYEEEE. The chain's CDR3 is CASSSPGGGYNEQFF. The CDR3 DNA reads as TGTGCCAGCAGCTCACCCGGAGGAGGGTACAATGAGCAGTTCTTC.

This rearrangement joins TRBV6-2 or TRBV6-3 to TRBJ2-3; D could derive from TRBD1 or TRBD2 (5 bases each). Germline CDR1 reads MNHEY; CDR2 reads SVGEGT. The CDR3 runs to 16 residues. V was cut by 0 bases and J by 1 base, with 11 bases left in between. CDR3 coding DNA: TGTGCCAGCAGTTACTCCCGGGACGTACGCACAGATACGCAGTATTTT. It codes for CASSYSRDVRTDTQYF.

This clonotype was counted only a few times. The chain has TRBV25-1 and TRBJ2-2; a possible D gene is TRBD1 (5 bases). V lost 7 bases and J lost 1, with 16 bases in between. There are 16 residues in the CDR3. The germline gives CDR1 MGHDK, CDR2 SYGVNS. CDR3 protein: CASNWTPKRNTGELFF. The CDR3 nucleotides are TGTGCCAGCAATTGGACACCAAAGCGGAACACCGGGGAGCTGTTTTTT. The full variable domain, its missing parts supplied by reference TRBV25-1 and TRBJ2-2, is EADIYQTPRYLVIGTGKKITLECSQTMGHDKMYWYQQDPGMELHLIHYSYGVNSTEKGDLSSESTVSRIRTEHFPLTLESARPSHTSQYLCASNWTPKRNTGELFFGEGSRLTVL.